The 30 T cell receptor beta chains reported below all come from one sample, sequenced in a study of cytomegalovirus exposure and HLA in healthy donors. Amplification used 60 Vbeta primers and 13 Jbeta primers. Data came from immunoSEQ multiplex PCR; TCRdb stores just in-frame clones and leaves some out. The sample yields around 97,000 clones, 73% seen once. What was sequenced was PBMCs. Receptor source: a man in his forties or fifties in good health and CMV-seronegative.

This clone was seen just once. V and J are TRBV2 and TRBJ1-1, with 9 positions matching TRBD1. Germline trimming cut 8 bases from V and 0 bases from J; bases unmatched to any gene: 13. The CDR3 covers 17 residues. CDR1 is SNHLY, CDR2 FYNNEI, per germline. The CDR3 DNA reads TGTGCCAGCCGGGACAGGGCCAGGCCGGTAATGAACACTGAAGCTTTCTTT. It translates to CASRDRARPVMNTEAFF. The full variable domain, completed using reference TRBV2 and TRBJ1-1, is EPEVTQTPSHQVTQMGQEVILRCVPISNHLYFYWYRQILGQKVEFLVSFYNNEISEKSEIFDDQFSVERPDGSNFTLKIRSTKLEDSAMYFCASRDRARPVMNTEAFFGQGTRLTVV.

This chain connects TRBV6-5 to TRBJ2-3, with TRBD2 matching over 9 bases. V lost 6 bases, J lost 0 bases, and 4 bases stayed unmatched. The germline V gene encodes CDR1 MNHEY and CDR2 SVGAGI. The CDR3 loop spans 15 amino acids. This CDR3 is CASRGLALSTDTQYF. The CDR3 DNA sequence: TGTGCCAGCAGGGGACTAGCCCTAAGCACAGATACGCAGTATTTT.

This clone has just a few counts. This chain uses TRBV4-3 with TRBJ2-3; D may be TRBD1 (5 bases). With 1 base removed from V and 4 bases from J, the gap between germline ends came to 15 bases. The CDR3 length is 16 residues. From germline, CDR1 is LGHNA and CDR2 YSLEER. The CDR3 sequence: CASSQARVGTSDTQYF. CDR3 sequence (DNA): TGCGCCAGCAGCCAAGCCAGGGTAGGCACCTCAGATACGCAGTATTTT.

The chain links TRBV6-5 to TRBJ1-2, with 8 bases identical to TRBD1. The CDR3 consists of 12 residues. V dropped 5 bases and J dropped 12; count of bases not matched to a gene: 8. From germline, CDR1 is MNHEY and CDR2 SVGAGI. The CDR3 loop is CASSHGQGGDTF. DNA of the CDR3: TGTGCCAGCAGTCACGGACAGGGAGGCGACACCTTC.

The J gene is TRBJ1-1, the V gene TRBV4-3; D is perhaps TRBD1 (6 bases). CDR1 is LGHNA and CDR2 is YSLEER in the germline V gene. Deletions cut 0 bases from V and 8 bases from J, with 16 bases between. This CDR3 comprises 15 residues. CDR3 DNA: TGCGCCAGCAGCCAAGAGTATCGGGGGGGGGCCGAAGCTTTCTTT. Its translation: CASSQEYRGGAEAFF.

This clone was seen a handful of times. V is TRBV2 and J is TRBJ2-3; the D is unclear. The CDR3 consists of 13 residues. Germline assignment: CDR1 SNHLY and CDR2 FYNNEI. Trimming took off 4 bases at V and 3 bases at J, with 8 bases between the two ends. CDR3 loop: CASSVERTDTQYF. As DNA, the CDR3 is TGTGCCAGCAGTGTAGAGAGGACAGATACGCAGTATTTT.

The J gene is TRBJ2-7, the V gene TRBV2; 10 bases map to TRBD2. Germline trimming cut 7 bases from V and 2 bases from J; bases unmatched to any gene: 8. The CDR3 length is 15 residues. Per germline, CDR1 SNHLY and CDR2 FYNNEI. As DNA, the CDR3 is TGTGCCAGCACGGAAGCGGGGGGGACGCCCTACGAGCAGTACTTC. Encoded protein: CASTEAGGTPYEQYF.

V gene TRBV25-1 combines with J gene TRBJ2-7; a possible D gene is TRBD1 (5 bases). Germline CDR1 reads MGHDK; CDR2 reads SYGVNS. Trimming stripped 4 bases from V and 7 bases from J, with 20 bases between. This CDR3 is 15 amino acids long. CDR3 loop: CASSGPGQGPREQYF. The CDR3 coding sequence is TGTGCCAGCAGTGGGCCCGGGCAGGGTCCGAGAGAGCAGTACTTC.

This sequence joins TRBV6-4 and TRBJ1-1, with D possibly being TRBD1 (6 bases). The germline V gene encodes CDR1 MRHNA and CDR2 SNTAGT. This CDR3 has 13 residues. The V end was cut by 6 bases, the J end by 5 bases, with 13 bases between. CDR3 protein: CASRARGGTEAFF. The CDR3 coding sequence is TGTGCCAGCAGGGCGAGGGGGGGGACTGAAGCTTTCTTT.

The genes are TRBV27 and TRBJ2-2, with 9 bases fitting TRBD1. In germline, CDR1 is MNHEY, CDR2 SMNVEV (reference sequence). This CDR3 comprises 17 residues. The V and J ends lost 3 bases and 3 bases, in that order; junction bases with no gene match: 8. CDR3 sequence (DNA): TGTGCCAGCAGTTTCAGGCAGGGACAGGGTTACACCGGGGAGCTGTTTTTT. Amino acid sequence: CASSFRQGQGYTGELFF.

The J gene is TRBJ2-3, the V gene TRBV5-6; TRBD2 matches 11 bases. Looked up from germline, CDR1 is SGHDT and CDR2 is YYEEEE. This CDR3 has 16 amino acids. The J segment lost 2 bases and the V segment lost 2 bases, leaving 4 bases of the junction unmatched. The CDR3 region is CASSFLAGGSTDTQYF. CDR3 coding DNA: TGTGCCAGCAGCTTTCTAGCGGGGGGCTCCACAGATACGCAGTATTTT.

This chain links TRBV2 with TRBJ2-5; D might be TRBD2 (5 bases). CDR3 size: 12 residues. Germline CDR1 and CDR2: SNHLY and FYNNEI. Trimming pared 6 bases from V and 4 bases from J, leaving 9 bases between. CDR3 sequence (DNA): TGTGCCAGCAGCGGGATCAGAGAGACCCAGTACTTC. Amino acids: CASSGIRETQYF.

The V and J genes are TRBV5-1 and TRBJ2-2, with D hard to call. The CDR3 loop spans 15 amino acids. Germline lookup yields CDR1 SGHRS and CDR2 YFSETQ. V was cut by 2 bases and J by 1 base, with 9 bases left in between. In DNA, the CDR3 is TGCGCCAGCAGCTTACCGGCAGGGAACACCGGGGAGCTGTTTTTT. It encodes CASSLPAGNTGELFF.

V is TRBV7-3 and J is TRBJ1-2, with 7 bases aligning to TRBD1. V dropped 3 bases and J dropped 1; count of bases not matched to a gene: 8. The CDR3 loop spans 16 amino acids. The germline V gene has CDR1 SGHTA and CDR2 FQGTGA. The CDR3 loop reads CASSLYRDRCNYGYTF. The CDR3 bases are TGTGCCAGCAGCTTGTACCGGGACAGATGTAACTATGGCTACACCTTC. The complete variable domain, with remaining parts taken from reference TRBV7-3 and TRBJ1-2, reads GAGVSQTPSNKVTEKGKYVELRCDPISGHTALYWYRQSLGQGPEFLIYFQGTGAADDSGLPNDRFFAVRPEGSVSTLKIQRTERGDSAVYLCASSLYRDRCNYGYTFGSGTRLTVV.

As to this clone: Its ends do not fully match the called genes, so a read error is possible. V is TRBV9 and J is TRBJ1-6, with a possible D match to TRBD1 (6 bases). Germline-derived CDR1 and CDR2 are SGDLS and YYNGEE. CDR3 length equals 15 residues. Here the CDR3 DNA reads TGTGCCAGCAGCGTAGCAGCCGAGATGGGGGCACCCTTCCACTTT. It specifies CASSVAAEMGAPFHF.

This clone was observed a few times. This chain links TRBV28 with TRBJ2-7; 8 bases are shared with TRBD1. This CDR3 is 16 amino acids long. J was trimmed by 0 bases and V by 7 bases; bases with no gene match: 11. The germline CDR1 and CDR2 sequences are MDHEN and SYDVKM. CDR3 in DNA: TGTGCCAGCATCCCCCCAGGGGGCAGCCGCTCCTACGAGCAGTACTTC. It codes for CASIPPGGSRSYEQYF.

This clone was detected only a few times. The chain has TRBV30 and TRBJ2-7; unclear D gene. Germline V CDR1 and CDR2: GTSNPN, SVGIG (reference sequence). The CDR3 contains 13 residues. The germline V and J ends were trimmed by 5 bases and 0 bases, with 11 bases remaining between them. As DNA, the CDR3 is TGTGCCTGGGCGAGCCTGAGCTCCTACGAGCAGTACTTC. This gives the protein CAWASLSSYEQYF.

V usage is TRBV2 and J usage is TRBJ1-2; TRBD1 aligns across 9 bases. Germline V gene lookup returns CDR1 SNHLY and CDR2 FYNNEI. V dropped 6 bases and J dropped 1; count of bases not matched to a gene: 3. The CDR3 runs to 14 residues. The CDR3 loop is CASRGQGFNYGYTF. CDR3 DNA sequence: TGTGCCAGCAGGGGACAGGGATTTAACTATGGCTACACCTTC.

V is TRBV5-4 and J is TRBJ1-1; a weak D match, TRBD1 (6 bases). CDR3 length: 12 residues. V lost 3 bases to trimming and J lost 6 bases, with 9 bases between them. Germline CDR1 and CDR2: SGHNT and YYREEE (reference sequence). The CDR3 sequence is CASSSRGSEAFF. In nucleotides, the CDR3 is TGTGCCAGCAGCTCCAGGGGTTCTGAAGCTTTCTTT.

V and J are TRBV2 and TRBJ1-4; 9 bases line up with TRBD1. There are 16 residues in the CDR3. Trimming cost V 1 base and J 6 bases; bases outside gene matches: 6. Germline loops: CDR1 SNHLY, CDR2 FYNNEI. The CDR3, as DNA: TGTGCCAGCAGTGAAGGTTATGGGACAGGGCATGAAAAACTGTTTTTT. Amino acids: CASSEGYGTGHEKLFF. Variable domain in full (rest from reference TRBV2 and TRBJ1-4): EPEVTQTPSHQVTQMGQEVILRCVPISNHLYFYWYRQILGQKVEFLVSFYNNEISEKSEIFDDQFSVERPDGSNFTLKIRSTKLEDSAMYFCASSEGYGTGHEKLFFGSGTQLSVL.

V gene TRBV7-9 combines with J gene TRBJ2-7; TRBD2 aligns across 10 bases. After removal of 6 bases from V and 5 bases from J, the junction contained 10 bases not matched to a gene. The CDR3 contains 15 residues. Germline loops: CDR1 SEHNR, CDR2 FQNEAQ (reference sequence). CDR3 loop: CASSLAGAPSDEQYF. CDR3 DNA: TGTGCCAGCAGTCTAGCGGGGGCCCCATCTGACGAGCAGTACTTC.

CDR3 protein: CASSLGGGTSYEQYF. For the CDR3, the DNA is TGTGCCAGCAGTTTAGGGGGGGGGACGTCCTACGAGCAGTACTTC. V is TRBV27 and J is TRBJ2-7; 7 bases line up with TRBD2. This CDR3 is 15 amino acids long. After removal of 2 bases from V and 1 base from J, the junction contained 5 bases not matched to a gene. Germline values: CDR1 MNHEY, CDR2 SMNVEV (reference sequence).

The chain recombines TRBV4-1 with TRBJ1-3; a weak D match, TRBD1 (6 bases). The CDR3 totals 17 residues. V was shortened by 2 bases and J by 0 bases, with 14 bases between the two germline ends. The V gene's germline CDR1 is MGHRA and CDR2 YSYEKL. Here the CDR3 reads CASSQPGQSTSGNTIYF. The CDR3 DNA reads TGCGCCAGCAGCCAACCCGGACAGTCCACCTCTGGAAACACCATATATTTT.

The V call is TRBV5-1, the J call TRBJ1-5, with unresolved D. There are 14 residues in the CDR3. Germline V gives CDR1 SGHRS, CDR2 YFSETQ. The ends were cut back, 4 bases at V and 7 bases at J, with 15 bases in the middle. CDR3: CASSPDAGDQPQHF. CDR3 coding DNA: TGCGCCAGCAGCCCCGATGCGGGAGACCAGCCCCAGCATTTT.

This chain joins TRBV19 and TRBJ1-1; TRBD1 is a possible D gene (6 bases). The CDR3 covers 14 residues. The V and J ends lost 7 bases and 6 bases respectively, with 18 bases between them. CDR1 and CDR2 (germline): LNHDA, SQIVND (reference sequence). As DNA, the CDR3 is TGTGCCAGTATCCCCCGGGACAACGGTGCTGAAGCTTTCTTT. It yields the protein CASIPRDNGAEAFF.

The chain joins TRBV28 to TRBJ2-7; D unresolved. Germline CDR1 and CDR2: MDHEN and SYDVKM. CDR3 length: 13 residues. Trimming removed 3 bases from V and 3 bases from J, with 9 bases in between. Here the CDR3 DNA reads TGTGCCAGCAGTTTGGCGGCCATCTACGAGCAGTACTTC. Amino acids: CASSLAAIYEQYF.

The rearrangement uses TRBV11-2 and TRBJ2-4, with D perhaps TRBD2 (6 bases). Trimming cost V 5 bases and J 2 bases, with 13 bases left between them. Looked up from germline, CDR1 is SGHAT and CDR2 is FQNNGV. The CDR3 length is 15 residues. The CDR3 region has the DNA TGTGCCAGCAGCGTCCTGGGGGGTTCCAAAAACATTCAGTACTTC. This codes for CASSVLGGSKNIQYF. The whole variable domain, filled in from reference TRBV11-2 and TRBJ2-4, reads EAGVAQSPRYKIIEKRQSVAFWCNPISGHATLYWYQQILGQGPKLLIQFQNNGVVDDSQLPKDRFSAERLKGVDSTLKIQPAKLEDSAVYLCASSVLGGSKNIQYFGAGTRLSVL.

The rearrangement joins TRBV7-2 to TRBJ2-1; TRBD2 matches at 14 bases. Germline V CDR1 and CDR2: SGHTA, FQGNSA. The junction had 11 bases not matched to a gene; V was cut back by 5 bases and J by 14 bases. The CDR3 has 15 residues. CDR3 coding DNA: TGTGCCAGCAGCGAAGAGGGGACTAGCGGGGGTCGAAAGTTCTTC. Its protein is CASSEEGTSGGRKFF.

The V and J genes are TRBV7-2 and TRBJ1-6; maybe TRBD1 (6 bases). V was pared by 10 bases and J by 6 bases, with 10 bases between. From germline, CDR1 is SGHTA and CDR2 FQGNSA. The CDR3 extends over 12 amino acids. The CDR3 DNA follows: TGTGCCACCGGACAGATTAATTCACCCCTCCACTTT. Its translation is CATGQINSPLHF.

The V and J genes are TRBV5-4 and TRBJ2-3; the D gene is possibly TRBD1 (6 bases). The CDR3 is made up of 14 amino acids. V lost 4 bases and J lost 1, with 10 bases in between. The germline CDR1 and CDR2 sequences are SGHNT and YYREEE (reference sequence). The DNA for the CDR3 is TGTGCCAGCAGCCAGGACAGCGGCACAGATACGCAGTATTTT. The encoded protein is CASSQDSGTDTQYF.